What follows are 3 T cell receptor beta chains derived from one specimen sequenced in a study of blood T cell repertoires in COVID-19. Profiled with immunoSEQ multiplex PCR; TCRdb holds only in-frame clones, not every one. The sample holds fewer than 400,000 clones, approximately 90% seen once. The sample comprised PBMCs or T cells enriched from blood (not recorded which). These receptors came from a man under 40 who had recovered from COVID-19.

There are a few counts of this clone. V and J are TRBV5-1 and TRBJ1-4; possible D gene TRBD1, 6 bases. V lost 5 bases to trimming and J lost 7 bases, with 9 bases between them. The germline gives CDR1 SGHRS, CDR2 YFSETQ. CDR3 length equals 12 residues. The chain's CDR3 is CASRQGGEKLFF. The CDR3 nucleotides read TGCGCCAGCAGACAGGGTGGTGAAAAACTGTTTTTT.

V gene TRBV12-5 combines with J gene TRBJ1-1; D not certain. From germline, CDR1 is LGHNT and CDR2 FRNRAP. The CDR3 is 13 amino acids. With 2 bases removed from V and 4 bases from J, the gap between germline ends came to 8 bases. CDR3 residues: CASGLSAGTEAFF. For the CDR3, the DNA is TGTGCTAGTGGTTTGTCCGCGGGCACTGAAGCTTTCTTT.

The J gene is TRBJ1-4, the V gene TRBV18; D possibly corresponds to TRBD1 (6 bases). CDR1 is KGHSH, CDR2 LQKENI, per germline. V lost 4 bases and J 13 bases, leaving 19 bases between the germline ends. This CDR3 contains 14 residues. The DNA of the CDR3 is TGTGCCAGCTCACAGGGACAAGGGGCTCAAAGACTGTTTTTT. Translated: CASSQGQGAQRLFF.